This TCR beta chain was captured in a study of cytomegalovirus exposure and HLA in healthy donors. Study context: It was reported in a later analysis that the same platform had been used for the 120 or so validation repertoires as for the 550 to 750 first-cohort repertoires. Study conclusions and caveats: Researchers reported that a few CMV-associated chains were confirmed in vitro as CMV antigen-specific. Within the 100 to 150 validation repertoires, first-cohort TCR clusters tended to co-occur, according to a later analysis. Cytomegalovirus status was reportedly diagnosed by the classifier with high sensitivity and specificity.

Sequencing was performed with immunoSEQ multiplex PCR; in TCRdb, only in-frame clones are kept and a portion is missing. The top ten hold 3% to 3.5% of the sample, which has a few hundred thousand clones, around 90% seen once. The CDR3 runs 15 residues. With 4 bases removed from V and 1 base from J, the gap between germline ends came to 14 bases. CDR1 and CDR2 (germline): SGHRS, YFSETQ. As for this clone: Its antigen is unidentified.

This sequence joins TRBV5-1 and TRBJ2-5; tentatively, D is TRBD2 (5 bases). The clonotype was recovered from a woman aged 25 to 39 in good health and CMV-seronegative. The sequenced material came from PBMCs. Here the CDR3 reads CASSVYFGVQETQYF. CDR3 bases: TGCGCCAGCAGCGTGTATTTCGGGGTCCAAGAGACCCAGTACTTC.